This TCR beta chain is from a study of blood T cell repertoires in COVID-19. As for the study in general: Acute-phase and convalescent COVID-19 samples originated in the United States, Italy and Spain. T cells, B-cell-depleted T cells, or PBMCs provided the cDNA or gDNA that served as material.

The CDR3 is 15 amino acids. V lost 9 bases to trimming and J lost 8 bases; unmatched junction nucleotides: 13. Germline assignment: CDR1 SNHLY and CDR2 FYNNEI. In the original workflow: Reference gene primer amplification gave nucleated cell count estimates. Sequencing was performed with immunoSEQ multiplex PCR; in TCRdb, only in-frame clones are kept and a portion is missing. From that table come the V and J calls and clone size; the DNA was used to work out D and trimming. This table has about 35,000 clones, about four fifths appearing once. The J gene is TRBJ2-2, the V gene TRBV2, with 9 bases identical to TRBD1. The specimen was peripheral blood. The source of this sequence is a man older than 75 with active or convalescent COVID-19. This chain's CDR3 is CASLPGTGFGGELFF. The CDR3 nucleotides are TGTGCCAGTCTCCCCGGGACAGGGTTCGGTGGGGAGCTGTTTTTT.